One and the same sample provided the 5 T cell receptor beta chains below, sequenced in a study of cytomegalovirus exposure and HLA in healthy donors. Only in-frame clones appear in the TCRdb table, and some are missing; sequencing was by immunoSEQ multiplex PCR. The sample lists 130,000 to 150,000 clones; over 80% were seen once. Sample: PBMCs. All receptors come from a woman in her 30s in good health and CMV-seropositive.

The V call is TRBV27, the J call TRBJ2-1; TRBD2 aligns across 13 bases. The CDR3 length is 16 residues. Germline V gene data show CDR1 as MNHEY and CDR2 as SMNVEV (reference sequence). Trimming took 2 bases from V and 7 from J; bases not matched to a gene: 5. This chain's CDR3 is CASSLGRTSGGNEQFF. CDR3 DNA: TGTGCCAGCAGTTTAGGGCGGACTAGCGGGGGTAATGAGCAGTTCTTC.

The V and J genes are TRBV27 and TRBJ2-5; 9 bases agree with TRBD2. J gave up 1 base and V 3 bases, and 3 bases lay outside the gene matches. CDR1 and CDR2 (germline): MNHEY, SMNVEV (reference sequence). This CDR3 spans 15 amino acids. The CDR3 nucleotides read TGTGCCAGCAGTTTCTCTAGCGGGGCCCAAGAGACCCAGTACTTC. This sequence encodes CASSFSSGAQETQYF.

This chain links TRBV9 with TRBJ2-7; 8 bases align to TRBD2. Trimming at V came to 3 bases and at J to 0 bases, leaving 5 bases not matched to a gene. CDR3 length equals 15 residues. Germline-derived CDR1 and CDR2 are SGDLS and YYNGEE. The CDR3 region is CASSAGGDTSYEQYF. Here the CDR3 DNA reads TGTGCCAGCAGCGCGGGAGGGGACACCTCCTACGAGCAGTACTTC. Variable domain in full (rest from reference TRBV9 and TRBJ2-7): DSGVTQTPKHLITATGQRVTLRCSPRSGDLSVYWYQQSLDQGLQFLIQYYNGEERAKGNILERFSAQQFPDLHSELNLSSLELGDSALYFCASSAGGDTSYEQYFGPGTRLTVT.

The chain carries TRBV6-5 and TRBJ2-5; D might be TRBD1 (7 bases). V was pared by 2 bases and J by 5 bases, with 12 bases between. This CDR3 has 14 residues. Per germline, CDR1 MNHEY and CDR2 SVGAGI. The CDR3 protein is CASSYRRGRETQYF. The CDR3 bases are TGTGCCAGCAGTTACAGGAGGGGGCGGGAGACCCAGTACTTC.

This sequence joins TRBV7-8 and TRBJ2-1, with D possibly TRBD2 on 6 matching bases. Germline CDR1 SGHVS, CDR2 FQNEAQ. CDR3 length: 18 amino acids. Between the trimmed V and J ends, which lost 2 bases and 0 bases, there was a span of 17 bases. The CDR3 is CASSLSRWRGSSYNEQFF. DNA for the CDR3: TGTGCCAGCAGCTTAAGTAGGTGGCGGGGAAGCTCCTACAATGAGCAGTTCTTC.